A selection of T cell receptor beta chains follows, all from one sample in a study of blood T cell repertoires in COVID-19. Libraries were prepared by immunoSEQ multiplex PCR; TCRdb keeps only in-frame clonotypes and omits some of them. The table lists 150,000 to 180,000 clones, about 90% of them singletons, with approximately 0.59% in the top ten. Sequenced: peripheral blood. The receptors derive from a man aged 50 to 59 with acute or convalescent COVID-19. Each CDR3 is given with its conserved first and last residue.

v_gene,CDR3aa
TRBV9,CASSDPTGGRTEAFF
TRBV6-5,CASSYPVGVNTEAFF
TRBV6-5,CASRLQGANEQFF
TRBV27,CASSLTSGIGEQYF
TRBV5-1,CASSLSSGGNKETQYF
TRBV4-1,CASSHTGTGAGDTQYF
TRBV7-8,CASSPDLGIRETQYF
TRBV10-2,CASNGRDSPLHF
TRBV7-2,CASSWDPRGFGNTIYF
TRBV18,CASSPTGVIGGDEAFF
TRBV14,CASSPVRNLQDEQFF
TRBV28,CASAGFYGYTF
TRBV18,CASSPGTGRHEQFF
TRBV19,CASSMTSGGAWTGELFF
TRBV7-9,CASRRGDHYNEQFF
TRBV6-6,CASSYLTSTDTQYF
TRBV5-1,CASRQNGVRGIVGYTF